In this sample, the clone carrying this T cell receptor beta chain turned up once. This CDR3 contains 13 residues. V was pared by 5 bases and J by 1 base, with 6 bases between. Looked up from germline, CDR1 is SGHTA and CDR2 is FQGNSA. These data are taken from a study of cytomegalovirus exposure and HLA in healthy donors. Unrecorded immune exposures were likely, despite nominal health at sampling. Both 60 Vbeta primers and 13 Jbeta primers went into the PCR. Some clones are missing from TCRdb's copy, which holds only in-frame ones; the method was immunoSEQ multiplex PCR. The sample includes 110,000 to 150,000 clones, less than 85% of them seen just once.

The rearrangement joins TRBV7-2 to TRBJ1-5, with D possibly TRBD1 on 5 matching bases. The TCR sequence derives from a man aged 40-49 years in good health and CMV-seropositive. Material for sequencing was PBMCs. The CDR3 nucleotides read TGTGCCAGCAGCAGACAGAGCAATCAGCCCCAGCATTTT. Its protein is CASSRQSNQPQHF.